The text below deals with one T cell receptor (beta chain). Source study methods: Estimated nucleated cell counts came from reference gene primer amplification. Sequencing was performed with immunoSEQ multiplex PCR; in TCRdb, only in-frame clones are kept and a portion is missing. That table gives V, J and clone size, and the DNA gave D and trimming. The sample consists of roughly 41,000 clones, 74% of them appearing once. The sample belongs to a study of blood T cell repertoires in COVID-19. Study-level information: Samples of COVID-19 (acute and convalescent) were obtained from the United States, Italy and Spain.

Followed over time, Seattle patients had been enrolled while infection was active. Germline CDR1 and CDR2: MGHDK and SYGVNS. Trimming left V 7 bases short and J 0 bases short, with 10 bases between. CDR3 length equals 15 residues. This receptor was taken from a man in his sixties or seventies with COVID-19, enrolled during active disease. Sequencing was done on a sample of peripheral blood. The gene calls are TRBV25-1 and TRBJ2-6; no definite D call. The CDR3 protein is CASKSDLSGANVLTF. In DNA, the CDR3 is TGTGCCAGCAAAAGCGACCTCTCTGGGGCCAACGTCCTGACTTTC.